This T cell receptor (beta chain) comes out of a study of cytomegalovirus exposure and HLA in healthy donors. Study outcomes and limitations: Altogether, 160 or so TCR beta chains were recorded as cytomegalovirus-associated. The classifier reportedly diagnosed cytomegalovirus status with high specificity and sensitivity.

Unrecorded immune exposures were likely, despite nominal health at sampling. To note about this clone: The antigen is not known.

There are 14 residues in the CDR3. V shed 1 base and J 5 bases; nucleotides not matched to a gene: 2. Germline lookup yields CDR1 SGHRS and CDR2 YFSETQ. With 60 Vbeta and 13 Jbeta primers, the PCR was carried out. The protocol was immunoSEQ multiplex PCR, while the TCRdb copy is restricted to in-frame clones and leaves out a portion. The listing contains around 140,000 clones. Material for sequencing was PBMCs. This sequence originates from a male donor in good health and CMV-seronegative. The rearrangement links TRBV5-1 to TRBJ1-5, with 8 bases identical to TRBD1. The CDR3 coding sequence is TGCGCCAGCAGCTTGACAGGGGGGGATCAGCCCCAGCATTTT. This encodes CASSLTGGDQPQHF.